One sample yielded the 17 T cell receptor beta chains listed below, sequenced in a study of control samples from healthy donors and cancer patients (dated by TCRdb to the early 2020s). Library method: the immunoSEQ multiplex PCR assay. Not all clones reach the TCRdb copy of this immuneACCESS table, which keeps in-frame sequences only. Checked studies attribute under half of the gap to unresolved V genes and leave the rest unexplained. This sample is represented by 5,500 to 8,500 clones; roughly 80% of them were singletons. In total, the top ten clones hold about 15% of the sample. The sequenced sample consisted of formalin-fixed, paraffin-embedded tissue. The receptors were gathered from a male donor with melanoma.

This clone occurred a few times. The chain joins TRBV5-1 to TRBJ2-7; D is uncertain. The germline gives CDR1 SGHRS, CDR2 YFSETQ. The CDR3 runs to 12 residues. V was cut by 2 bases and J by 2 bases, with 5 bases left in between. The CDR3 DNA reads as TGCGCCAGCAGCTTAAATACCTACGAGCAGTACTTC. Protein sequence: CASSLNTYEQYF. Using reference TRBV5-1 and TRBJ2-7 for the parts outside the CDR3, the full variable domain is KAGVTQTPRYLIKTRGQQVTLSCSPISGHRSVSWYQQTPGQGLQFLFEYFSETQRNKGNFPGRFSGRQFSNSRSEMNVSTLELGDSALYLCASSLNTYEQYFGPGTRLTVT.

This clone is large. V usage is TRBV24-1 and J usage is TRBJ2-3; TRBD1 might be the D (5 bases). Trimming pared 9 bases from V and 5 bases from J, leaving 14 bases between. Germline V lookup: CDR1 KGHDR, CDR2 SFDVKD. The CDR3 spans 13 residues. CDR3 in DNA: TGTGCCACCCGAGGCCAGGGAAGAGATACGCAGTATTTT. It specifies CATRGQGRDTQYF.

The rearrangement joins TRBV11-1 to TRBJ1-2; D is perhaps TRBD1 (5 bases). CDR1 is SGHAT and CDR2 is FQDESV in the germline V gene (reference sequence). With 1 base removed from V and 2 bases from J, the gap between germline ends came to 8 bases. The CDR3 covers 14 residues. The CDR3 spells CASSLVGGNYGYTF. For the CDR3, the DNA is TGTGCCAGCAGCTTAGTCGGGGGAAACTATGGCTACACCTTC.

The rearrangement links TRBV7-2 to TRBJ1-1; TRBD1 aligns across 7 bases. The trim removed 5 bases at V and 7 bases at J, leaving 7 bases unmatched. The CDR3 runs 13 residues. Looked up from germline, CDR1 is SGHTA and CDR2 is FQGNSA. The CDR3 loop is CASSPTGEGEAFF. CDR3 DNA sequence: TGTGCCAGCAGCCCCACAGGGGAGGGTGAAGCTTTCTTT. Together with reference TRBV7-2 and TRBJ1-1, the CDR3 gives the full variable domain: GAGVSQSPSNKVTEKGKDVELRCDPISGHTALYWYRQSLGQGLEFLIYFQGNSAPDKSGLPSDRFSAERTGGSVSTLTIQRTQQEDSAVYLCASSPTGEGEAFFGQGTRLTVV.

CDR3 sequence (DNA): TGTGCCAGTAGCCCCTTTGCCCCGGACACTGAAGCTTTCTTT. It yields the protein CASSPFAPDTEAFF. The chain recombines TRBV19 with TRBJ1-1, with D hard to call. The V gene's germline CDR1 is LNHDA and CDR2 SQIVND (reference sequence). The CDR3 covers 14 residues. Trimming left V 6 bases short and J 3 bases short, with 14 bases between.

The V call is TRBV3-1 (or the pseudogene TRBV3-2), the J call TRBJ1-2; TRBD1 might be the D (5 bases). This CDR3 has 15 amino acids. The V and J ends lost 2 bases and 5 bases respectively, with 15 bases between them. The germline CDR1 and CDR2 sequences are LGHDT and YNNKEL (reference sequence). For the CDR3, the DNA is TGTGCCAGCAGCCAACAGGGAGGTCTTATTTATGGCTACACCTTC. Its translation is CASSQQGGLIYGYTF.

This clone was seen once. This chain joins TRBV6-5 and TRBJ2-7, with unresolved D. CDR1 and CDR2 from the germline V gene are MNHEY and SVGAGI. This CDR3 region has 13 residues. CDR3 residues: CTSSYSSTGEQYV. CDR3 coding DNA: TGTACCAGCAGTTACTCGAGTACTGGGGAGCAGTACGTC.

This chain connects TRBV5-1 to TRBJ1-1; 10 bases line up with TRBD1. The trim removed 4 bases at V and 11 bases at J, leaving 14 bases unmatched. This CDR3 region has 15 residues. Per germline, CDR1 SGHRS and CDR2 YFSETQ. Here the CDR3 reads CASSPGQGQLIGAFF. The CDR3 DNA follows: TGCGCCAGCAGCCCGGGACAGGGGCAATTAATCGGTGCTTTCTTT.

A word on this clone: Within the sample, other DNA sequences also encode this same CDR3. The chain employs TRBV23-1 and TRBJ1-5; 7 bases are shared with TRBD1. Being an ORF, TRBV23-1 has a function that is uncertain. The ends lost 0 bases at V and 3 bases at J; junction bases unmatched: 5. CDR3 length: 16 amino acids. DNA of the CDR3: TGCGCCAGCAGTCAATCAGGGGGCCCTCCCAATCAGCCCCAGCATTTT. This codes for CASSQSGGPPNQPQHF.

V usage is TRBV28 and J usage is TRBJ2-7; the D gene is possibly TRBD1 (6 bases). This CDR3 has 13 amino acids. The V and J ends lost 1 base and 3 bases respectively, with 7 bases between them. Looked up from germline, CDR1 is MDHEN and CDR2 is SYDVKM. CDR3 protein: CASSLLQGYEQYF. In nucleotides, the CDR3 is TGTGCCAGCAGTTTATTACAGGGCTACGAGCAGTACTTC.

The V call is TRBV2, the J call TRBJ1-6, with 8 bases identical to TRBD1. The CDR3 extends over 15 amino acids. CDR1 and CDR2 from the germline V gene are SNHLY and FYNNEI. Losses at the gene ends were 6 bases for V and 7 bases for J; bases not matched to a gene: 8. As DNA, the CDR3 is TGTGCCAGCAGCGCCCCGACAGGGGAGAATTCACCCCTCCACTTT. Protein product: CASSAPTGENSPLHF.

This chain links TRBV7-9 with TRBJ2-7; D is ambiguous. Trimming took 1 base from V and 2 from J, leaving 18 bases between them. The CDR3 contains 17 residues. CDR1 SEHNR and CDR2 FQNEAQ come from the germline V gene (reference sequence). CDR3: CASSLGLGGSNPYEQYF. The CDR3 DNA sequence: TGTGCCAGCAGCTTAGGGCTGGGTGGCAGCAACCCCTACGAGCAGTACTTC.

The rearrangement links TRBV11-2 to TRBJ1-1; 8 positions agree with TRBD1. In germline, CDR1 is SGHAT, CDR2 FQNNGV. Germline trimming cut 5 bases from V and 0 bases from J; bases unmatched to any gene: 5. The CDR3 contains 15 residues. DNA for the CDR3: TGTGCCAGCAGCCCACAGGGGGGGGTGAACACTGAAGCTTTCTTT. It is translated as CASSPQGGVNTEAFF. Using reference TRBV11-2 and TRBJ1-1 for the parts outside the CDR3, the full variable domain is EAGVAQSPRYKIIEKRQSVAFWCNPISGHATLYWYQQILGQGPKLLIQFQNNGVVDDSQLPKDRFSAERLKGVDSTLKIQPAKLEDSAVYLCASSPQGGVNTEAFFGQGTRLTVV.

The V call is TRBV7-3, the J call TRBJ1-4; no clear D. The length of the CDR3 is 13 residues. Trimming removed 5 bases at V and 6 bases at J, with 10 bases between. The germline V gene has CDR1 SGHTA and CDR2 FQGTGA. CDR3 amino acids: CASSREPDEKLFF. The CDR3 bases are TGTGCCAGCAGCCGGGAACCCGATGAAAAACTGTTTTTT.

Worth noting for this clone: The germline gene is not matched at one end of the junction; a read error may be the cause. The identical CDR3 is also encoded by other nucleotide sequences in the sample. The V and J genes are TRBV6-6 and TRBJ1-5; D remains unclear. Germline CDR1 is MNHNY and CDR2 is SVGAGI (reference sequence). The CDR3 spans 16 residues. The CDR3 loop reads CASSYSLGSRNQPQHF. CDR3 coding DNA: TGTGCCAGCAGTTACTCGTTAGGAAGTCGCAATCAACCCCAGCATTTT.

The DNA for the CDR3 is TGTGCCACCAGCAGGGCCCGAGGAGGGGTGGGCACTGAAGCTTTCTTT. Protein: CATSRARGGVGTEAFF. The rearrangement joins TRBV15 to TRBJ1-1; TRBD1 might be the D (5 bases). The ends were cut back, 3 bases at V and 4 bases at J, with 18 bases in the middle. Per germline, CDR1 LNHNV and CDR2 YYDKDF (reference sequence). CDR3 length: 16 residues.

The chain carries TRBV7-2 and TRBJ1-5, with D possibly matching TRBD1 (6 bases). The CDR3 sequence is 15 residues long. Germline V gives CDR1 SGHTA, CDR2 FQGNSA. V lost 2 bases, J lost 7 bases, and 15 bases lay in between. CDR3 bases: TGTGCCAGCAGCTTATTTTTACAGGGAGGACAGCCCCAGCATTTT. Translation gives CASSLFLQGGQPQHF. Together with reference TRBV7-2 and TRBJ1-5, the CDR3 gives the full variable domain: GAGVSQSPSNKVTEKGKDVELRCDPISGHTALYWYRQSLGQGLEFLIYFQGNSAPDKSGLPSDRFSAERTGGSVSTLTIQRTQQEDSAVYLCASSLFLQGGQPQHFGDGTRLSIL.